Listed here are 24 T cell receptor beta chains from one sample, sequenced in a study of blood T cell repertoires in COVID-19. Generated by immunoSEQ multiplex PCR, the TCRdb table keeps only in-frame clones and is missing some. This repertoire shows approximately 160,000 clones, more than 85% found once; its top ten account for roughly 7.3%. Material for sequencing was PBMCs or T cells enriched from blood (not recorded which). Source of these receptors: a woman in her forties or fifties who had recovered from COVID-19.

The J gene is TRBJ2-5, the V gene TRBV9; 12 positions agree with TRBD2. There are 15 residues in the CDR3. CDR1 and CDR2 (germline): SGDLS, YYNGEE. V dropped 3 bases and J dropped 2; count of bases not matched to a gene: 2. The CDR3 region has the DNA TGTGCCAGCAGCGGGACTAGCGGGAAACAAGAGACCCAGTACTTC. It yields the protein CASSGTSGKQETQYF. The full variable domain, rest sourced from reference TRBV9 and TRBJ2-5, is DSGVTQTPKHLITATGQRVTLRCSPRSGDLSVYWYQQSLDQGLQFLIQYYNGEERAKGNILERFSAQQFPDLHSELNLSSLELGDSALYFCASSGTSGKQETQYFGPGTRLLVL.

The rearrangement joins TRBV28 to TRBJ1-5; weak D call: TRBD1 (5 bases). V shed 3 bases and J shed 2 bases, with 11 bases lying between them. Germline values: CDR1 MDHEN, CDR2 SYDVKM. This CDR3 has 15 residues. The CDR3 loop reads CASSFSGGGNQPQHF. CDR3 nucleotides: TGTGCCAGCAGTTTCAGTGGAGGGGGCAATCAGCCCCAGCATTTT.

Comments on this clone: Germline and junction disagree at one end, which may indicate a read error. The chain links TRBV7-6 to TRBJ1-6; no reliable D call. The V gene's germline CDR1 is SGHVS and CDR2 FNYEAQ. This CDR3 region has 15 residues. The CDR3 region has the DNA TGTGCCAACAGCTTAGCGCGATCGGGGAACTCACCCCTCCACTTT. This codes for CANSLARSGNSPLHF.

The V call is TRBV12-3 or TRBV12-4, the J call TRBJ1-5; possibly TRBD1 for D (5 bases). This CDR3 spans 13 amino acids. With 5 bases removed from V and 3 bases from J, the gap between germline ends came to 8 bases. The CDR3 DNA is TGTGCCAGCAGTAGGGGTTCCAATCAGCCCCAGCATTTT. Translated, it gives CASSRGSNQPQHF.

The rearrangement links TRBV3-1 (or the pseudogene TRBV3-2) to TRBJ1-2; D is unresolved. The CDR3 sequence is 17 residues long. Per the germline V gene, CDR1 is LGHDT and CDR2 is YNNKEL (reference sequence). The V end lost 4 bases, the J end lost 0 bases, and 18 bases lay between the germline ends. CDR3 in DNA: TGTGCCAGCAGCCGGTCGAGTACGGGGATGGCTAACTATGGCTACACCTTC. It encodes CASSRSSTGMANYGYTF.

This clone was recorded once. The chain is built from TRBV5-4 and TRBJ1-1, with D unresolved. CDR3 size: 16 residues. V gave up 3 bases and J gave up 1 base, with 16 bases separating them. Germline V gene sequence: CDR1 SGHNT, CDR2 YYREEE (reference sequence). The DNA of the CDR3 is TGTGCCAGCAGCTCGGCGGTGGGAGGGAAGAACACTGAAGCTTTCTTT. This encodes CASSSAVGGKNTEAFF.

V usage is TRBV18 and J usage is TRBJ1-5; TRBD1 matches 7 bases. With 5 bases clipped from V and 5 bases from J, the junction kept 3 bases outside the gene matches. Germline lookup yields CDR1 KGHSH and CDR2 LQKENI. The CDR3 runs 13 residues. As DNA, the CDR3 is TGTGCCAGCTCAGAGCAGGGGGATCAGCCCCAGCATTTT. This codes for CASSEQGDQPQHF.

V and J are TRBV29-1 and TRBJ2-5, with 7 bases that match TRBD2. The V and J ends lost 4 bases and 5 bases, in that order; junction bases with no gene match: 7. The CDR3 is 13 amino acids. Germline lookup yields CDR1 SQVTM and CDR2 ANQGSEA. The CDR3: CSVAAGVVETQYF. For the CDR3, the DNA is TGCAGCGTTGCGGCGGGAGTAGTGGAGACCCAGTACTTC.

The CDR3 region has the DNA TGTGCCAGCAGCTTAGATAGCCGGGGGGTGGTCCCCTACGAGCAGTACTTC. Translation: CASSLDSRGVVPYEQYF. The V and J genes are TRBV11-2 and TRBJ2-7; 7 bases are a match to TRBD2. The ends lost 0 bases at V and 2 bases at J; junction bases unmatched: 10. The CDR3 consists of 17 residues. The germline V gene encodes CDR1 SGHAT and CDR2 FQNNGV. The full variable domain, in which reference TRBV11-2 and TRBJ2-7 provide the parts outside the CDR3, is EAGVAQSPRYKIIEKRQSVAFWCNPISGHATLYWYQQILGQGPKLLIQFQNNGVVDDSQLPKDRFSAERLKGVDSTLKIQPAKLEDSAVYLCASSLDSRGVVPYEQYFGPGTRLTVT.

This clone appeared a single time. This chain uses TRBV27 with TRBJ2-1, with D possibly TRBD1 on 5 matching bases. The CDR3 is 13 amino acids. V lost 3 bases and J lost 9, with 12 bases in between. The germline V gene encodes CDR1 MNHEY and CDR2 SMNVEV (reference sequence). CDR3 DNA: TGTGCCAGCAGTTTGCATAGGGGCAGTGAGCAGTTCTTC. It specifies CASSLHRGSEQFF.

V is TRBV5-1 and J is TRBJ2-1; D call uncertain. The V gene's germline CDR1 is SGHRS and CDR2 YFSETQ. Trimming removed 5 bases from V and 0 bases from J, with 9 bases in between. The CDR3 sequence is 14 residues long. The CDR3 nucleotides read TGCGCCAGCAGTGCGGAGAGCTCCTACAATGAGCAGTTCTTC. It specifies CASSAESSYNEQFF.

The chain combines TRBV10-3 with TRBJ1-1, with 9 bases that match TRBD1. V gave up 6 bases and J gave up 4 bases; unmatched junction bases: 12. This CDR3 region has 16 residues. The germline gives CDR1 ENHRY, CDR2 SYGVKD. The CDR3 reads CAIRGPGQGGITEAFF. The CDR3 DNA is TGTGCCATCAGAGGACCGGGACAGGGAGGAATCACTGAAGCTTTCTTT.

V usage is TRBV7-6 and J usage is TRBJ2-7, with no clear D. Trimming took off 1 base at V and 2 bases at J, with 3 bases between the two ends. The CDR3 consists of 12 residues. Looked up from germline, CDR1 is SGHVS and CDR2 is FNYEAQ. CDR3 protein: CASSLGAYEQYF. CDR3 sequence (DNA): TGTGCCAGCAGCTTAGGAGCCTACGAGCAGTACTTC.

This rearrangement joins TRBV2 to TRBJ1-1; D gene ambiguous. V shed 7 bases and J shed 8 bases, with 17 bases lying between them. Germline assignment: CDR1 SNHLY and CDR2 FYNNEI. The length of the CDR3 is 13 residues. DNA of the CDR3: TGTGCCAGCACCCGTGAGAGGGAATCAGAAGCTTTCTTT. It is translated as CASTRERESEAFF.

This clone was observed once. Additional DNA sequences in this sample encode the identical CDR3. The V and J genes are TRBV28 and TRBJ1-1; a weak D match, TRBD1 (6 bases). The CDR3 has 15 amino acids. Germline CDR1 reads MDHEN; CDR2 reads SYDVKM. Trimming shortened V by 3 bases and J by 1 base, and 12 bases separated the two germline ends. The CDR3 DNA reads TGTGCCAGCAGTTTGCCCGCGACAGGGAACACTGAAGCTTTCTTT. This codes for CASSLPATGNTEAFF.

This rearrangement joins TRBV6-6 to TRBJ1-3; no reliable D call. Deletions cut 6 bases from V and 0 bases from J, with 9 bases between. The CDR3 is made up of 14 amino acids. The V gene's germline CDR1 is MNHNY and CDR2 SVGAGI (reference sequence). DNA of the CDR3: TGTGCCAGCAGGCCCAACAACTCTGGAAACACCATATATTTT. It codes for CASRPNNSGNTIYF.

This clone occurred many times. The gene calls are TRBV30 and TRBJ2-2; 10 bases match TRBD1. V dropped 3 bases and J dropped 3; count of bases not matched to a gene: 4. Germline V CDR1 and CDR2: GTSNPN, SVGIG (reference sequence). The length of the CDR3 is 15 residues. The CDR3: CAWRAGTGDTGELFF. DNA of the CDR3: TGTGCCTGGAGGGCCGGGACAGGGGACACCGGGGAGCTGTTTTTT.

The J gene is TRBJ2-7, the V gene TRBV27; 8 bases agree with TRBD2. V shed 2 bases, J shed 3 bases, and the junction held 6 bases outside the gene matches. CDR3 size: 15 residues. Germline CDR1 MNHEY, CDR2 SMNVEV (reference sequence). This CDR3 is CASSLMAGGGYEQYF. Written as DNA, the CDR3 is TGTGCCAGCAGTTTAATGGCGGGGGGTGGCTACGAGCAGTACTTC.

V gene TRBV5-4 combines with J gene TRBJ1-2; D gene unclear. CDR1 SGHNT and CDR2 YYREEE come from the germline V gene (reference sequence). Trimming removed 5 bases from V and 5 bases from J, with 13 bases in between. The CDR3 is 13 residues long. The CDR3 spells CASSTGSWYGYTF. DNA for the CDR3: TGTGCCAGCAGTACGGGATCCTGGTATGGCTACACCTTC.

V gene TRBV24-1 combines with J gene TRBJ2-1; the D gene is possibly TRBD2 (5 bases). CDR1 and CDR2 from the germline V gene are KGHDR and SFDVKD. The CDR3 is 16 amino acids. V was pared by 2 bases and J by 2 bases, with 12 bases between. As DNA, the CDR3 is TGTGCCACCAGTGATTCCCTAGCAGTCGCCTACAATGAGCAGTTCTTC. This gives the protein CATSDSLAVAYNEQFF.

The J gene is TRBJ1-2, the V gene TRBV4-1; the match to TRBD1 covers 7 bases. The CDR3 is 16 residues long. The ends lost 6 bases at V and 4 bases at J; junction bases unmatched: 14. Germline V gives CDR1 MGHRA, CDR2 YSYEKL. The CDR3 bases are TGCGCCAGCAGTCCTACCATTCCCGGGACAGTCTATGGCTACACCTTC. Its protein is CASSPTIPGTVYGYTF.

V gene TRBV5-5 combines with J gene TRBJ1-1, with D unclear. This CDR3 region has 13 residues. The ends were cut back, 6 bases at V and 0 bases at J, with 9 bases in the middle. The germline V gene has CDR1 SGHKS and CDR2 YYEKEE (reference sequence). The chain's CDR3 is CASTRGLNTEAFF. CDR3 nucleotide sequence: TGTGCCAGCACCCGGGGATTGAACACTGAAGCTTTCTTT.

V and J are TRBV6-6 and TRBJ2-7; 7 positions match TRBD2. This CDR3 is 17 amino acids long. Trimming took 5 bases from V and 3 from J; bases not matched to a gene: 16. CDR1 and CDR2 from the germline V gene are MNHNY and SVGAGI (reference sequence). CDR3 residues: CASSPSMTSSRFYEQYF. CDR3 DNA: TGTGCCAGCAGTCCCTCTATGACTAGCTCGCGATTCTACGAGCAGTACTTC.

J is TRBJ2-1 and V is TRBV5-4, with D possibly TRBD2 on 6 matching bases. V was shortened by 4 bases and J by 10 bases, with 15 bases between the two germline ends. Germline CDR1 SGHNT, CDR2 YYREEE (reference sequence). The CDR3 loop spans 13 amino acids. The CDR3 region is CASSRRLVNEQFF. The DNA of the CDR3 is TGTGCCAGCAGCCGGAGACTAGTTAACGAGCAGTTCTTC.